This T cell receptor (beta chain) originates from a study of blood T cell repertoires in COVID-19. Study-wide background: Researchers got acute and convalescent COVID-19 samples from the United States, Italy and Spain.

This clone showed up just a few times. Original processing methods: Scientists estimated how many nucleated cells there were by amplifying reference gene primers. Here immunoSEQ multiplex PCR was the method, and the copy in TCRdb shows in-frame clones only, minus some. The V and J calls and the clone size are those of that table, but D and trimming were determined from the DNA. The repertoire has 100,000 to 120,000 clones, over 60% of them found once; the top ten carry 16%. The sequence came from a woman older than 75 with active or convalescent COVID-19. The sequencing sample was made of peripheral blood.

CDR3 in amino acids: CSASKQGWNEQFF. The CDR3 nucleotides read TGCAGTGCTAGTAAACAGGGGTGGAATGAGCAGTTCTTC. V usage is TRBV20-1 and J usage is TRBJ2-1, with 7 bases aligning to TRBD1. The CDR3 sequence is 13 residues long. The V and J ends lost 3 bases and 7 bases, in that order; junction bases with no gene match: 6. CDR1 and CDR2 from the germline V gene are DFQATT and SNEGSKA (reference sequence).